Sequencing of this T cell receptor beta chain was carried out in a study of blood T cell repertoires in COVID-19. Across the whole study: Sources were T cells, B-cell-depleted T cells, or PBMCs; the material itself was cDNA or gDNA.

Participants spanned ages about 18 to 89 years and resided in over 20 US areas. In the original analysis: Reference gene primer amplification yielded estimated nucleated cell counts. Sequenced by immunoSEQ multiplex PCR; TCRdb stores in-frame clones only, minus some. Clonal size and the V and J genes are those of that table, whereas D and trimming came from the DNA. The table lists about 220,000 clones, around 90% of them singletons. This TCR derives from a man aged 30-40 years who had been exposed to COVID-19. Sample: PBMCs or T cells enriched from blood (not recorded which).

DNA for the CDR3: TGTGCCAGCAAAGTCGGGTTGCCCGGGGAGCTGTTTTTT. Translation gives CASKVGLPGELFF. This chain connects TRBV5-5 to TRBJ2-2; D is unresolved. V dropped 6 bases and J dropped 6 bases, with 12 bases sitting between them. The CDR3 runs 13 residues. Germline V lookup: CDR1 SGHKS, CDR2 YYEKEE (reference sequence).